This T cell receptor beta chain was retrieved from a study of tumor and adjacent non-tumor tissue in lung cancer. Turning to the study itself: Aged roughly 30 to 76 years, patients included nine to ten men and roughly five women with stage I to III disease.

This sample's RNA came from whole unsorted tissue. Distant lung tissue was collected more than 3 cm away from the tumor edge. In its sample, this clonotype was seen once. What it binds is not known. A read error may account for a junction end that differs from germline. Whole-study results and caveats: Shorter survival was associated with higher TCR diversity in tumors. Tumor tissue had significantly higher TCR diversity than normal lung. Tumor repertoires had a smaller top 100 clone share than normal lung.

CDR1 and CDR2 from the germline V gene are DFQATT and SNEGSKA (reference sequence). There are 17 residues in the CDR3. The library came from three nested PCR rounds adapted from ARM-PCR protocols. Via MiXCR, TCRdb re-called the multiplex PCR reads, giving one row per CDR3 protein. The data contain tens of thousands of distinct CDR3 sequences, roughly 80% of them singletons. This chain links TRBV20-1 with TRBJ2-7, with 11 bases fitting TRBD2. Sequences were obtained from distant non-tumor lung tissue. This TCR derives from a man in his 60s with non-small cell lung cancer. CDR3 residues: CSASPSPTSGRPNEHYF. In DNA form, the CDR3 reads TGCAGTGCTAGTCCCAGTCCCACTAGCGGGAGACCCAACGAGCATTACTTC.